What follows are 10 T cell receptor beta chains derived from one specimen sequenced in a study of blood T cell repertoires in COVID-19. Clones were sequenced by immunoSEQ multiplex PCR, and TCRdb holds only the in-frame ones, with some missing. The profile shows fewer than 300,000 clones, 82% of them singletons. The specimen sequenced was PBMCs or T cells enriched from blood (not recorded which). The receptors stem from a man aged 35 to 55 who had been exposed to COVID-19.

CDR3 region: CASSDRTSVETQYF. DNA of the CDR3: TGTGCCAGCAGCGACCGTACTAGCGTGGAGACCCAGTACTTC. The rearrangement joins TRBV2 to TRBJ2-5, with 7 nucleotides matching TRBD2. CDR3 length: 14 residues. In germline, CDR1 is SNHLY, CDR2 FYNNEI. The V segment lost 6 bases and the J segment 5 bases; nucleotides outside the gene matches: 9.

The chain joins TRBV13 to TRBJ2-1, with 7 bases aligning to TRBD2. With 2 bases clipped from V and 2 bases from J, the junction kept 15 bases outside the gene matches. This CDR3 comprises 19 residues. Germline values: CDR1 PRHDT, CDR2 FYEKMQ (reference sequence). The CDR3 nucleotides are TGTGCCAGCAGCTTACTGGGAGGGTCATTGCGAGGCGCCTACAATGAGCAGTTCTTC. Protein sequence: CASSLLGGSLRGAYNEQFF.

This clone was detected once. The rearrangement links TRBV19 to TRBJ2-7; 12 nucleotides align to TRBD2. CDR1 and CDR2 (germline): LNHDA, SQIVND (reference sequence). With 0 bases clipped from V and 1 base from J, the junction kept 10 bases outside the gene matches. CDR3 size: 19 residues. As DNA, the CDR3 is TGTGCCAGTAGTATAGATGGATCCCTAGCGGGAGGGATTTCCTACGAGCAGTACTTC. It translates to CASSIDGSLAGGISYEQYF.

The chain joins TRBV27 to TRBJ2-1; 7 bases are a match to TRBD2. V lost 5 bases to trimming and J lost 0 bases; unmatched junction nucleotides: 7. This CDR3 is built from 16 residues. Looked up from germline, CDR1 is MNHEY and CDR2 is SMNVEV (reference sequence). This chain's CDR3 is CASSPLAAGSYNEQFF. DNA for the CDR3: TGTGCCAGCAGTCCTCTAGCGGCTGGCTCCTACAATGAGCAGTTCTTC.

The genes are TRBV14 and TRBJ2-3, with D hard to call. The CDR3 has 14 amino acids. The germline V and J ends were trimmed by 7 bases and 1 base, with 12 bases remaining between them. Germline CDR1 reads SGHDN; CDR2 reads FVKESK. The CDR3 reads CASTLGGGTDTQYF. The CDR3 region has the DNA TGTGCCAGCACCTTAGGCGGAGGCACAGATACGCAGTATTTT.

This chain links TRBV19 with TRBJ1-1, with D unclear. Germline loops: CDR1 LNHDA, CDR2 SQIVND (reference sequence). V was shortened by 3 bases and J by 0 bases, with 11 bases between the two germline ends. This CDR3 spans 15 amino acids. The DNA for the CDR3 is TGTGCCAGTAGTATTAGCCGGGGATTGAACACTGAAGCTTTCTTT. Translated: CASSISRGLNTEAFF.

The chain employs TRBV18 and TRBJ2-1, with 7 bases identical to TRBD2. The CDR3 has 15 residues. J was trimmed by 5 bases and V by 3 bases; bases with no gene match: 7. The germline V gene has CDR1 KGHSH and CDR2 LQKENI. The DNA of the CDR3 is TGTGCCAGCTCACCCGCTAGCGGAACGAACAATGAGCAGTTCTTC. Translation gives CASSPASGTNNEQFF.

The chain uses TRBV9 and TRBJ1-1; D unresolved. Germline V lookup: CDR1 SGDLS, CDR2 YYNGEE. The CDR3 has 14 amino acids. The V end lost 0 bases, the J end lost 4 bases, and 10 bases lay between the germline ends. CDR3 nucleotides: TGTGCCAGCAGCGTAGATGGGAGAAGCACTGAAGCTTTCTTT. Its translation: CASSVDGRSTEAFF.

V is TRBV5-1 and J is TRBJ2-1, with 7 bases matching TRBD1. The junction had 13 bases not matched to a gene; V was cut back by 4 bases and J by 9 bases. The CDR3 is 15 amino acids. Looked up from germline, CDR1 is SGHRS and CDR2 is YFSETQ. CDR3 loop: CASSLQPVTGAEQFF. The CDR3 coding sequence is TGCGCCAGCAGCCTTCAACCAGTTACAGGGGCTGAGCAGTTCTTC. The complete variable domain, with remaining parts taken from reference TRBV5-1 and TRBJ2-1, reads KAGVTQTPRYLIKTRGQQVTLSCSPISGHRSVSWYQQTPGQGLQFLFEYFSETQRNKGNFPGRFSGRQFSNSRSEMNVSTLELGDSALYLCASSLQPVTGAEQFFGPGTRLTVL.

The chain has TRBV5-1 and TRBJ2-1; 12 bases align to TRBD2. Losses at the gene ends were 3 bases for V and 2 bases for J; bases not matched to a gene: 9. CDR3 length equals 18 residues. Germline CDR1 SGHRS, CDR2 YFSETQ. CDR3 sequence: CASSSRASGRAAYNEQFF. DNA of the CDR3: TGCGCCAGCAGCTCTCGGGCTAGCGGGAGGGCCGCCTACAATGAGCAGTTCTTC.